The 28 T cell receptor beta chains reported below all come from one sample, sequenced in a study of blood T cell repertoires in COVID-19. This table comes from immunoSEQ multiplex PCR, and its TCRdb copy is limited to in-frame clones, with some not included. The sample carries around 200,000 clones, 85% to 90% recorded once. Sequencing used peripheral blood. These receptors all stem from a middle-aged man with active or convalescent COVID-19.

This chain uses TRBV7-8 with TRBJ2-7, with TRBD1 identical over 9 bases. The J segment lost 4 bases and the V segment lost 1 base, leaving 5 bases of the junction unmatched. The CDR3 is made up of 15 amino acids. The germline V gene has CDR1 SGHVS and CDR2 FQNEAQ. The CDR3 coding sequence is TGTGCCAGCAGCTTAGGGACAGGGGTAATGTACGAGCAGTACTTC. Protein: CASSLGTGVMYEQYF.

This chain uses TRBV4-3 with TRBJ2-7; possibly TRBD1 for D (6 bases). The germline V gene encodes CDR1 LGHNA and CDR2 YSLEER. Trimming shortened V by 1 base and J by 2 bases, and 12 bases separated the two germline ends. There are 15 residues in the CDR3. CDR3 nucleotides: TGCGCCAGCAGCCAAGTTCCGACAGGTACCTACGAGCAGTACTTC. It codes for CASSQVPTGTYEQYF.

The chain employs TRBV7-2 and TRBJ2-5, with D tentatively TRBD1 (6 bases). This CDR3 is 14 amino acids long. V was cut by 6 bases and J by 2 bases, with 13 bases left in between. CDR1 and CDR2 from the germline V gene are SGHTA and FQGNSA. CDR3 amino acids: CASRATRGQETQYF. The CDR3 DNA reads TGTGCCAGCAGGGCGACCAGGGGACAAGAGACCCAGTACTTC.

In regard to this clone: Germline and junction disagree at one end, which may indicate a read error. The CDR3 spells CTSSQADLAGGRETQYF. The DNA of the CDR3 is TGCACCAGCAGCCAAGCCGACTTAGCGGGGGGGCGGGAGACCCAGTACTTC. V and J are TRBV4-3 and TRBJ2-5; 11 bases map to TRBD2. The germline gives CDR1 LGHNA, CDR2 YSLEER. The CDR3 extends over 17 amino acids.

This clone has a single count. J is TRBJ2-7 and V is TRBV30; tentatively, D is TRBD1 (5 bases). The V gene lost 2 bases and the J gene lost 5 bases, with 10 bases spanning the gap. This CDR3 has 12 residues. CDR1 GTSNPN and CDR2 SVGIG come from the germline V gene (reference sequence). Written as DNA, the CDR3 is TGTGCCTGGAGTCGACTCAGGGACGAGCAGTACTTC. This sequence encodes CAWSRLRDEQYF.

The sample holds a few counts of this clone. The V call is TRBV28, the J call TRBJ1-1, with 8 bases aligning to TRBD1. The ends lost 4 bases at V and 1 base at J; junction bases unmatched: 2. This CDR3 comprises 14 residues. Per the germline V gene, CDR1 is MDHEN and CDR2 is SYDVKM. In nucleotides, the CDR3 is TGTGCCAGCAGTTCCCAGGGGGCGAACACTGAAGCTTTCTTT. It translates to CASSSQGANTEAFF. Full variable domain (missing parts from reference TRBV28 and TRBJ1-1): DVKVTQSSRYLVKRTGEKVFLECVQDMDHENMFWYRQDPGLGLRLIYFSYDVKMKEKGDIPEGYSVSREKKERFSLILESASTNQTSMYLCASSSQGANTEAFFGQGTRLTVV.

This rearrangement joins TRBV29-1 to TRBJ1-1; 9 bases line up with TRBD1. Unmatched junction bases numbered 3, after V lost 4 bases and J lost 6 bases. The CDR3 spans 12 residues. Germline lookup yields CDR1 SQVTM and CDR2 ANQGSEA. The CDR3 spells CSVGTGAPEAFF. Written as DNA, the CDR3 is TGCAGCGTTGGGACAGGGGCCCCTGAAGCTTTCTTT.

V is TRBV7-3 and J is TRBJ2-5; TRBD2 matches at 8 bases. The V gene's germline CDR1 is SGHTA and CDR2 FQGTGA. This CDR3 comprises 16 residues. J lost 1 base, V lost 5 bases, and 9 bases had no gene match. CDR3 nucleotide sequence: TGTGCCAGCAGCGCTGGGACTAGATCGAGCCAAGAGACCCAGTACTTC. Translation gives CASSAGTRSSQETQYF.

V gene TRBV7-9 combines with J gene TRBJ2-2, with D perhaps matching TRBD1 (5 bases). The V gene lost 1 base and the J gene lost 5 bases, with 8 bases spanning the gap. Germline values: CDR1 SEHNR, CDR2 FQNEAQ (reference sequence). CDR3 size: 14 residues. CDR3 region: CASSLVAGTGELFF. CDR3 nucleotide sequence: TGTGCCAGCAGCTTAGTAGCAGGGACCGGGGAGCTGTTTTTT.

This chain links TRBV6-4 with TRBJ2-3; 8 nucleotides agree with TRBD2. After removal of 3 bases from V and 6 bases from J, the junction contained 5 bases not matched to a gene. Germline lookup yields CDR1 MRHNA and CDR2 SNTAGT. The CDR3 sequence is 14 residues long. CDR3 bases: TGTGCCAGCAGTGAAACGGGGGGGCTGGATACGCAGTATTTT. Its translation is CASSETGGLDTQYF.

The gene calls are TRBV30 and TRBJ1-4; D remains ambiguous. Germline lookup yields CDR1 GTSNPN and CDR2 SVGIG (reference sequence). V was trimmed by 3 bases and J by 0 bases, leaving 11 bases between them. This CDR3 has 15 amino acids. The CDR3 protein is CAWSPWSATNEKLFF. As DNA, the CDR3 is TGTGCCTGGAGCCCTTGGAGTGCAACTAATGAAAAACTGTTTTTT.

The genes are TRBV7-8 and TRBJ2-2, with TRBD2 matching 8 bases. Germline values: CDR1 SGHVS, CDR2 FQNEAQ. This CDR3 is built from 15 residues. Trimming removed 5 bases from V and 7 bases from J; junction bases left unmatched: 9. Here the CDR3 reads CASSTAGGVHGELFF. The CDR3 DNA follows: TGTGCCAGCAGCACCGCGGGGGGAGTTCACGGGGAGCTGTTTTTT. The full variable domain, completed using reference TRBV7-8 and TRBJ2-2, is GAGVSQSPRYKVAKRGQDVALRCDPISGHVSLFWYQQALGQGPEFLTYFQNEAQLDKSGLPSDRFFAERPEGSVSTLKIQRTQQEDSAVYLCASSTAGGVHGELFFGEGSRLTVL.

The V gene is TRBV7-9, the J gene TRBJ1-1; D is possibly TRBD1 (5 bases). V lost 1 base and J 5 bases, leaving 14 bases between the germline ends. CDR3 length: 15 amino acids. CDR1 is SEHNR, CDR2 FQNEAQ, per germline (reference sequence). The CDR3 reads CASSLEVGAGTEAFF. Written as DNA, the CDR3 is TGTGCCAGCAGCTTAGAGGTAGGGGCTGGGACTGAAGCTTTCTTT.

The chain joins TRBV30 to TRBJ2-7; no firm D call. The germline gives CDR1 GTSNPN, CDR2 SVGIG (reference sequence). V was cut by 2 bases and J by 0 bases, with 14 bases left in between. The CDR3 contains 15 residues. The DNA of the CDR3 is TGTGCCTGGAGTACTGCCTCCTACTCCTCCTACGAGCAGTACTTC. Translated, it gives CAWSTASYSSYEQYF.

V and J are TRBV19 and TRBJ1-5; no reliable D call. V lost 5 bases and J lost 10, with 12 bases in between. Germline loops: CDR1 LNHDA, CDR2 SQIVND (reference sequence). The CDR3 consists of 12 residues. Here the CDR3 reads CASSAIPGPQHF. The CDR3 coding sequence is TGTGCCAGTAGTGCAATACCGGGTCCCCAGCATTTT.

V and J are TRBV7-2 and TRBJ1-1; D remains ambiguous. V was shortened by 5 bases and J by 1 base, with 8 bases between the two germline ends. There are 13 residues in the CDR3. Looked up from germline, CDR1 is SGHTA and CDR2 is FQGNSA. The CDR3 nucleotides read TGTGCCAGCAGCCAATTACAGAACACTGAAGCTTTCTTT. Translation gives CASSQLQNTEAFF. The whole variable domain, filled in from reference TRBV7-2 and TRBJ1-1, reads GAGVSQSPSNKVTEKGKDVELRCDPISGHTALYWYRQSLGQGLEFLIYFQGNSAPDKSGLPSDRFSAERTGGSVSTLTIQRTQQEDSAVYLCASSQLQNTEAFFGQGTRLTVV.

The V gene is TRBV6-5, the J gene TRBJ1-6; D gene unclear. Germline V gene data show CDR1 as MNHEY and CDR2 as SVGAGI. The CDR3 length is 14 residues. V lost 0 bases to trimming and J lost 9 bases, with 9 bases between them. The CDR3 DNA reads as TGTGCCAGCAGTTACTCCACAGTTTCTTCACCCCTCCACTTT. Protein product: CASSYSTVSSPLHF.

This chain connects TRBV28 to TRBJ2-1, with 7 bases that match TRBD1. J gave up 5 bases and V 2 bases, and 3 bases lay outside the gene matches. This CDR3 has 14 residues. Germline assignment: CDR1 MDHEN and CDR2 SYDVKM. The CDR3 reads CASSLGTVNNEQFF. The CDR3, as DNA: TGTGCCAGCAGTTTAGGGACAGTGAACAATGAGCAGTTCTTC. The complete variable domain, with remaining parts taken from reference TRBV28 and TRBJ2-1, reads DVKVTQSSRYLVKRTGEKVFLECVQDMDHENMFWYRQDPGLGLRLIYFSYDVKMKEKGDIPEGYSVSREKKERFSLILESASTNQTSMYLCASSLGTVNNEQFFGPGTRLTVL.

The chain recombines TRBV3-1 (or the pseudogene TRBV3-2) with TRBJ2-1, with a tentative D call TRBD1 (6 bases). Germline V gene data show CDR1 as LGHDT and CDR2 as YNNKEL (reference sequence). Between the trimmed V and J ends, which lost 0 bases and 9 bases, there was a span of 6 bases. The CDR3 is made up of 12 amino acids. The CDR3 is CASSQEGGEQFF. The CDR3, as DNA: TGTGCCAGCAGCCAAGAAGGGGGTGAGCAGTTCTTC.

The table lists this clone with a count of one. The V and J genes are TRBV7-2 and TRBJ2-1, with D possibly TRBD1 on 6 matching bases. Germline V gene lookup returns CDR1 SGHTA and CDR2 FQGNSA. The V end lost 5 bases, the J end lost 4 bases, and 24 bases lay between the germline ends. The CDR3 is 18 amino acids. The CDR3 reads CASSQYPRTVQPYNEQFF. CDR3 sequence (DNA): TGTGCCAGCAGCCAATATCCTCGGACAGTCCAACCTTACAATGAGCAGTTCTTC. Complete variable domain (other parts from reference TRBV7-2 and TRBJ2-1): GAGVSQSPSNKVTEKGKDVELRCDPISGHTALYWYRQSLGQGLEFLIYFQGNSAPDKSGLPSDRFSAERTGGSVSTLTIQRTQQEDSAVYLCASSQYPRTVQPYNEQFFGPGTRLTVL.

The rearrangement links TRBV19 to TRBJ2-5; maybe TRBD2 (6 bases). Germline loops: CDR1 LNHDA, CDR2 SQIVND (reference sequence). V was shortened by 5 bases and J by 7 bases, with 17 bases between the two germline ends. This CDR3 spans 14 amino acids. CDR3 region: CASSYGTADGTQYF. The CDR3 nucleotides read TGTGCCAGTAGTTACGGGACTGCCGACGGGACCCAGTACTTC. The full variable domain, its missing parts supplied by reference TRBV19 and TRBJ2-5, is DGGITQSPKYLFRKEGQNVTLSCEQNLNHDAMYWYRQDPGQGLRLIYYSQIVNDFQKGDIAEGYSVSREKKESFPLTVTSAQKNPTAFYLCASSYGTADGTQYFGPGTRLLVL.

V usage is TRBV27 and J usage is TRBJ1-4, with D hard to call. The CDR3 is 13 amino acids. V gave up 8 bases and J gave up 3 bases, with 10 bases separating them. The germline V gene encodes CDR1 MNHEY and CDR2 SMNVEV (reference sequence). The CDR3 spells CASSLGANEKLFF. The DNA of the CDR3 is TGTGCCAGCTCTTTAGGAGCTAATGAAAAACTGTTTTTT.

About this clone itself: This sample also contains other DNA sequences that code for the same CDR3. The rearrangement uses TRBV19 and TRBJ2-1, with 8 bases matching TRBD2. Trimming took 3 bases from V and 0 from J; bases not matched to a gene: 1. The CDR3 has 15 residues. Germline lookup yields CDR1 LNHDA and CDR2 SQIVND (reference sequence). For the CDR3, the DNA is TGTGCCAGTAGTATCGGGGGGGGCTCCTACAATGAGCAGTTCTTC. Translation: CASSIGGGSYNEQFF.

The chain recombines TRBV7-2 with TRBJ2-2, with 8 bases matching TRBD2. This CDR3 is 15 amino acids long. The V and J ends lost 5 bases and 4 bases, in that order; junction bases with no gene match: 6. Germline V gene sequence: CDR1 SGHTA, CDR2 FQGNSA. The CDR3 region is CASSPSSGSTGELFF. The CDR3 nucleotides read TGTGCCAGCAGCCCGTCCAGCGGGAGCACCGGGGAGCTGTTTTTT.

This clone was counted once. The chain recombines TRBV10-2 with TRBJ1-5, with D perhaps matching TRBD1 (6 bases). Trimming removed 10 bases at V and 0 bases at J, with 13 bases between. The CDR3 has 14 amino acids. The germline gives CDR1 WSHSY, CDR2 SAAADI. The CDR3 region is CATQGPHSNQPQHF. CDR3 DNA: TGCGCCACTCAGGGGCCTCATAGCAATCAGCCCCAGCATTTT.

This chain joins TRBV7-9 and TRBJ1-1; 9 bases are shared with TRBD1. V dropped 6 bases and J dropped 1; count of bases not matched to a gene: 6. Germline-derived CDR1 and CDR2 are SEHNR and FQNEAQ (reference sequence). This CDR3 spans 15 amino acids. The CDR3 sequence is CASRLTGGTNTEAFF. CDR3 nucleotide sequence: TGTGCCAGCAGATTGACAGGGGGTACGAACACTGAAGCTTTCTTT. The variable domain in full, completed from reference TRBV7-9 and TRBJ1-1, reads DTGVSQNPRHKITKRGQNVTFRCDPISEHNRLYWYRQTLGQGPEFLTYFQNEAQLEKSRLLSDRFSAERPKGSFSTLEIQRTEQGDSAMYLCASRLTGGTNTEAFFGQGTRLTVV.

The V gene is TRBV24-1, the J gene TRBJ1-6; possible D gene TRBD1, 6 bases. The germline V and J ends were trimmed by 4 bases and 7 bases, with 10 bases remaining between them. Germline loops: CDR1 KGHDR, CDR2 SFDVKD. This CDR3 spans 14 amino acids. The CDR3 bases are TGTGCCACCAGTGAGGCAGGGGAAAATTCACCCCTCCACTTT. Its protein is CATSEAGENSPLHF.

The J gene is TRBJ2-7, the V gene TRBV7-8; the D gene is possibly TRBD1 (7 bases). The CDR3 loop spans 15 amino acids. The V gene's germline CDR1 is SGHVS and CDR2 FQNEAQ. V lost 6 bases, J lost 5 bases, and 20 bases lay in between. The chain's CDR3 is CASSLLRQGGDEQYF. CDR3 DNA: TGTGCCAGCAGTCTCTTGAGGCAGGGGGGAGACGAGCAGTACTTC.